These T cell receptor beta chains were read from a single sample in a study of T cells after yellow fever vaccination. In TCRdb, the 5' RACE reads were re-called with MiXCR into one record per CDR3 protein. The sample includes about 240,000 distinct CDR3 sequences, about 7.1% seen only once; the top ten take 0.85%. The source was CD4+ T cells sorted from PBMCs, collected 15 days after the yellow fever booster vaccination. The receptors come from a man aged 25-45 years who received the YFV17D yellow fever vaccine. The CDR3 runs from the conserved cysteine through the conserved F or W.

j_call v_call cdr3_aa
TRBJ2-3 TRBV12-3/TRBV12-4 CASREASLNTQYF
TRBJ2-7 TRBV29-1 CSVERGTGSLRTF
TRBJ2-7 TRBV28 CASNPQGQALNEQYF
TRBJ2-1 TRBV11-2 CASSLLLDRRSSYNEQFF
TRBJ2-1 TRBV12-3/TRBV12-4 CASSLAQSGPTNEQFF
TRBJ2-6 TRBV5-1 CASSLVEGASGANVLTF
TRBJ2-2 TRBV12-3/TRBV12-4 CASSALTPTVGFPGELFF
TRBJ2-1 TRBV7-9 CASSSSRDREHNEQFF
TRBJ2-3 TRBV7-2 CASSFPRGGNTDTQYF
TRBJ2-2 TRBV7-6 CASIPPERGANTGELFF
TRBJ1-4 TRBV10-3 CAISPRQGENEKLFF
TRBJ2-7 TRBV7-9 CASSPRDKAYEQYF
TRBJ2-7 TRBV4-3 CASSPRTSASSSYEQYF
TRBJ2-3 TRBV5-1 CASSLESWDTQYF
TRBJ2-5 TRBV12-3/TRBV12-4 CASSFGDWQGRGETQYF
TRBJ2-2 TRBV7-2 CASSLGATGELFF
TRBJ2-7 TRBV20-1 CSATGTGGRVPYEQYF
TRBJ2-7 TRBV28 CASSGPLGIHEQYF
TRBJ2-7 TRBV12-3/TRBV12-4 CASSPSGTGPYEQYF
TRBJ1-1 TRBV7-9 CASSFTGTGNTEAFF
TRBJ1-1 TRBV5-1 CASSTPTGGDNPEAFF
TRBJ2-2 TRBV7-2 CASSLVPKPLLGELFF
TRBJ2-5 TRBV4-3 CASSQVPLGGGETQYF
TRBJ2-7 TRBV7-6 CASSSPQLGRVGEQYF
TRBJ2-1 TRBV20-1 CSAQGYDEQFF